The T cell receptor (beta chain) described here comes from a study of cytomegalovirus exposure and HLA in healthy donors (dated by TCRdb to about 2017). For context, the study as a whole: In an earlier analysis of fewer than 750 of the donors, 276 Gb of sequence data and some 100 million unique TCR beta sequences from about 190 million T cells were reported. About 300 gigabases of sequencing data and 70 million to 95 million unique TCR sequences made up an early release that covered 500 to 650 HLA-typed donors. Among the roughly 400 genotyped donors, more than 70% belonged to the genetic ancestry cluster associated with self-reported Caucasian donors. The aim of the study was to test whether cataloging public T cell receptors could identify signatures of past pathogen exposure. The study profiled the T cell repertoires of under 700 subjects by immunosequencing and related them to cytomegalovirus serostatus. In addition to the first cohort of 500 to 850 subjects, a separate validation cohort of approximately 130 different subjects was used. To predict cytomegalovirus infection status, the study brought together high-throughput TCR immunosequencing, statistical association of individual TCRs with disease status, and machine learning. In a later analysis, previously published TCR beta repertoires from more than 500 donors were re-analyzed and high-resolution HLA genotyping was added so that TCR occurrence patterns could be studied. The later analysis used no new phenotypic data to find candidate immune exposures, relying instead on TCR beta sequences and their occurrence across donors. In an earlier analysis of 587 of the donors, high-throughput TCR beta sequencing was used to judge whether each TCR beta V gene segment behaved as functional or pseudogenic. Alongside the repertoire data, information on donor age, sex, ethnicity and CMV serostatus was compiled. A later genetic analysis used genome-wide SNP genotypes for 398 of the 666 donors, treating that subset as a discovery cohort. Every discovery cohort repertoire had been produced on one sequencing platform. Class I and class II HLA loci were covered by the typing at four-digit resolution. The number of typed donors differed by locus: 629-630 for A, B, C, DRB1 and DQB1; 522 for DQA1; 606 for DPA1; and around 470 for DPB1. Roughly 5 DR-DQ haplotypes were handled as single units for association and clustering because linkage in the cohort was strong. Among roughly 400 genotyped donors of the cohort, an average of about 240,000 unique TCR beta nucleotide sequences was sequenced per donor, of which 15% to 20% were non-productive. What the research found in general, with its limitations: A few of the identified cytomegalovirus-associated TCR beta chains were confirmed in vitro to be specific for cytomegalovirus antigens. When HLA alleles, especially DR and DQ, strongly co-occurred, attributing TCR associations to individual alleles was difficult. A later analysis found that HLA-associated TCR beta chains were more clonally expanded and had lower generation probabilities than equally common non-associated chains. A further reported finding was that TCR beta sequences accurately predicted the HLA-A and HLA-B alleles for most subjects in the first cohort. Immune exposure information for the cohort was limited to CMV serostatus. Linkage disequilibrium might explain the correlated functional status among segregating V segments, but an unknown experimental factor could not be ruled out. The classifier was reported to diagnose cytomegalovirus status with high specificity and sensitivity in both the original and validation cohorts. HLA typing was unavailable for some donors at each locus, so association tests used only the typed subset. Some IMGT-functional V segments, including TRBV6-2 and TRBV6-3, could not be distinguished by the 87-base-pair reads and were therefore excluded. Most TCR sequences were observed very rarely across donors, whereas some public TCRs were present in many individuals. According to a later analysis, most CMV-associated TCR beta chains appeared to be HLA-restricted, and the HLA associations seemed to be driven largely by CMV exposure. According to the authors, the approach could potentially be generalized to other disease states and immunological phenotypes. Roughly uniform sequencing depth across donors was assumed in presence/absence analyses, although this assumption may not hold. At a false discovery rate of 0.05, a later analysis linked 16,951 TCR beta sequences to specific HLA alleles. The study listed 150 to 200 TCR beta chains as associated with cytomegalovirus. In a later analysis, several top co-occurrence clusters were reported to appear linked to parvovirus B19, influenza, CMV and Epstein-Barr virus. The sequencing pipeline was judged likely to have produced a cluster of highly shared sequence variants as a technical artifact. An association between a missense DCLRE1C variant and V-gene and J-gene trimming of TCR beta chains was found in a later genetic analysis and replicated in an independent cohort. In an earlier analysis of some 550 of the donors, most TCR beta V segments were observed in productive rearrangements about 87% or about 30% of the time, broadly matching IMGT annotations. About 17 rarely observed V segments, including chromosome 9 orphons, were excluded from the earlier analysis of about 600 of the donors because counts were too low. According to a later analysis, TCR association rates differed among HLA loci, with DRB1 alleles showing the most associated TCRs and HLA-C alleles showing the fewest. A later genetic analysis reported fewer N-insertions in productive TCRs among donors in an Asian-associated ancestry cluster than the roughly 690-donor mean. In this cohort, only TCR beta chains were sequenced, and detectable features were limited by the absence of alpha or paired-chain data.

Taken from cysteine to phenylalanine, the CDR3 has 15 residues. The sequence is cut down to CDR3 DNA, 45 bases in frame from base 1. CDR1 and CDR2 are drawn from the germline V gene: MNHNS, SASEGT. At the junction V is shortened by 3 bases and J by 3 bases, with 14 bases in between. Libraries were made using the immunoSEQ multiplex PCR assay. The multiplex PCR relied on a mix of 60 forward primers for TCR Vbeta segments and 13 reverse primers for TCR Jbeta segments. The CDR3 region of rearranged TCR beta genes was amplified from genomic DNA by a multiplex PCR assay. On the Illumina HiSeq System, the amplified TCR beta libraries were sequenced as 87-base-pair reads. The study's own analysis went as follows. In a later analysis, 80 million or so unique TCR beta chains were counted across the roughly 670 repertoires, and roughly 10 million of these chains were shared by at least two donors. To remove PCR and sequencing errors, raw reads were error-corrected and collapsed into unique sequences using a nearest-neighbor algorithm that merged closely related sequences. CDR3 sequences were aligned to IMGT reference sequences to assign V, D and J gene segments. For a sequence to be retained, a match of at least six nucleotides to both a V gene segment and a J gene segment was required. A rearrangement counted as productive if the CDR3 had no stop codons and remained in frame with V and J, and every other rearrangement counted as non-productive. CDR3 was defined by IMGT convention, running from the second conserved V-encoded cysteine to the conserved J-encoded phenylalanine. Sequences without an unambiguous match to a single V gene segment were excluded from the earlier analysis of 450 to 650 of the donors. In an earlier analysis of approximately 610 of the donors, V segments were called functional above 56.7% productive rearrangements and were called segregating when the between-donor standard deviation exceeded 5%. A statistical classification framework was built for diagnosing cytomegalovirus status from the catalog of TCR beta chain sequences. In a later analysis, V and J genes were assigned by comparing TCR nucleotide sequences against IMGT/GENE-DB human TR gene sequences. In a later analysis, CDR3 sequences and most-parsimonious VDJ recombination scenarios were assigned using the TCRdist pipeline. In a later analysis, each TCR beta chain was defined by its CDR3 amino acid sequence together with its V-gene family, and reads lacking a unique V-gene family were excluded. In a later analysis, approximately 640 highly shared, low-generation-probability nucleotide sequences were removed to address suspected cross-contamination and a sequencing artifact. A later analysis calculated a clonal expansion index for each public chain from normalized within-repertoire ranks of inferred template counts. A later analysis computed generation probabilities with a VDJ recombination model fitted to out-of-frame rearrangements, and checked the results against IGoR. In a later analysis, hypergeometric tests were used to score TCR-TCR, TCR-HLA and TCR-CMV co-occurrence, with a repertoire-size bias correction applied to TCR pairs. To estimate false discovery rates, a later analysis permuted the HLA or CMV assignments 20 times. In a later analysis, co-occurring TCRs were grouped using DBSCAN, with TCRdist sequence similarity added in when clustering inside HLA-allele-positive subsets. Repertoires with fewer than 30,000 or more than 120,000 public chains, plus five repertoires with anomalous nucleotide sharing, were excluded from co-occurrence clustering. TCRdb took this table from immuneACCESS and kept in-frame rearrangements with V and J called. Such tables lack part of the clones; where checked against another copy, unresolved V genes explain under half of the gap, and the rest is unexplained. The V and J calls and clone size were taken over from that table, and D and trimming were inferred from the DNA. The table for this sample lists approximately 100,000 clones; roughly 69% of them were counted only once. Together, the top ten hold about 2% of the sample.

In regard to this clone: The clone's antigen remains unknown. One base away there is no much larger clone; base qualities are not given.

The cohort consisted of fewer than 700 healthy bone marrow donors. All cohort members were sampled while nominally healthy, although unrecorded immune exposures were likely present. CMV serostatus was positive for more than 250 and negative for about half of the roughly 700 cohort members, and was not recorded for this donor. Every donor gave a peripheral blood sample, and the peripheral blood mononuclear cells from that sample were used for TCR beta sequencing. The Qiagen DNeasy Blood Extraction Kit was used to extract genomic DNA from the blood cell samples. This sequence was found in a human donor in good health. Sequences were obtained from PBMCs. The chain couples TRBV6-1 to TRBJ1-1; possibly the D gene is TRBD1, per 5 matching bases. The sequenced DNA: TGTGCCAGCAGTGACCCATGGGGAGGGGACACTGAAGCTTTCTTT. This yields the protein CASSDPWGGDTEAFF.